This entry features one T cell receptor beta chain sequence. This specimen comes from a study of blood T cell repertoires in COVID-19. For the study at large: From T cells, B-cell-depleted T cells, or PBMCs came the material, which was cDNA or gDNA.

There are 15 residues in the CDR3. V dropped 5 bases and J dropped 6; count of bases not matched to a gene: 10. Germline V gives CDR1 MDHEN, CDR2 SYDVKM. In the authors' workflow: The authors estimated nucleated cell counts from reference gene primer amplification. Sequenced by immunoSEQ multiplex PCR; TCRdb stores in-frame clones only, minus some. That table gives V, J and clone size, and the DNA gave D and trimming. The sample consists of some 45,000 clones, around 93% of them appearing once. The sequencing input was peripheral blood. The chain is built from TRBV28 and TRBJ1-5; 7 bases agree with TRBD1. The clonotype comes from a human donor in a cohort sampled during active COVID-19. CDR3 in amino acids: CASSTRQGVGQPQHF. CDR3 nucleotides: TGTGCCAGCAGTACTAGACAGGGAGTAGGTCAGCCCCAGCATTTT.